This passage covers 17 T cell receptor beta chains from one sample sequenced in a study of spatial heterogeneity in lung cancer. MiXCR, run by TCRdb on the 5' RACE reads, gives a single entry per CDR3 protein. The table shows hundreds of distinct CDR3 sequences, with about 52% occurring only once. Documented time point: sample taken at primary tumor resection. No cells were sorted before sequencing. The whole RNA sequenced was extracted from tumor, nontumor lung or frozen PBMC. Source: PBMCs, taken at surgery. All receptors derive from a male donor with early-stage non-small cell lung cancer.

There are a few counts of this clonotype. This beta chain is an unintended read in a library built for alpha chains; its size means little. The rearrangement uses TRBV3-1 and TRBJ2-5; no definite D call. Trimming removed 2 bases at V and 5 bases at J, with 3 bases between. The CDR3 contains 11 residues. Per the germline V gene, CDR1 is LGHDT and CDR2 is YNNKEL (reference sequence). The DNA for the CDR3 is TGTGCCAGCAGCCAACTGGAGACCCAGTACTTC. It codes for CASSQLETQYF.

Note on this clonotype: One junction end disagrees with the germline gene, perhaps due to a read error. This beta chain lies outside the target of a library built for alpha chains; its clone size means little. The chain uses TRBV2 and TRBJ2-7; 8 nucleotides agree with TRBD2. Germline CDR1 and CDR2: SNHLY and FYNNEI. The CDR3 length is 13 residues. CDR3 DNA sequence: TGTGCCAGCAGTGAAGGGGTACTAGCGGTCGACTATTTC. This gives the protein CASSEGVLAVDYF. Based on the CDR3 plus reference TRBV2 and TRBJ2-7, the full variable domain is EPEVTQTPSHQVTQMGQEVILRCVPISNHLYFYWYRQILGQKVEFLVSFYNNEISEKSEIFDDQFSVERPDGSNFTLKIRSTKLEDSAMYFCASSEGVLAVDYFGPGTRLTVT.

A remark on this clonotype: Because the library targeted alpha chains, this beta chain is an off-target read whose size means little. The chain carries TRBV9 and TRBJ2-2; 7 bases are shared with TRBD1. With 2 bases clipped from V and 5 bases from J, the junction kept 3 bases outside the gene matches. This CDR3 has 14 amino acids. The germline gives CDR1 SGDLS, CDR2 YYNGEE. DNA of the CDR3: TGTGCCAGCAGCGTGACAGGGCTGACCGGGGAGCTGTTTTTT. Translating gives CASSVTGLTGELFF.

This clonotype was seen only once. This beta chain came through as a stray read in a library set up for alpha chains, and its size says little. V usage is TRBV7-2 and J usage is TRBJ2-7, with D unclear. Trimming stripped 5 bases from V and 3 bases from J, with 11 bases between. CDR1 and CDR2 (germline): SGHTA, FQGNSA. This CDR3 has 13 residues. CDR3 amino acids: CASSITGYYEQYF. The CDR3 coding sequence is TGTGCCAGCAGCATCACTGGGTACTACGAGCAGTACTTC.

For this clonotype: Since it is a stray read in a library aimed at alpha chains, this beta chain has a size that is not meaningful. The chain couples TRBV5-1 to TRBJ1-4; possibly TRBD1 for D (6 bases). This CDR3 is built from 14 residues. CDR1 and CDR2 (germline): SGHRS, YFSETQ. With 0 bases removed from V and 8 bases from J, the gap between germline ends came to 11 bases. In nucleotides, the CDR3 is TGCGCCAGCAGCTTGGGGGGGCTTGGCGAAAAACTGTTTTTT. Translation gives CASSLGGLGEKLFF.

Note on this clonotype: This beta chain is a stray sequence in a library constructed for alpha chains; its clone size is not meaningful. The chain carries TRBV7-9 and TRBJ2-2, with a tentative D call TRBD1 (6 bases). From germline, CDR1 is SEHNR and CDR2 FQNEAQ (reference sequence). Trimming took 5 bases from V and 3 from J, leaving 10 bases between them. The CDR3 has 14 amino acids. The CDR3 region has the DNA TGTGCCAGCAGCCTACAGGGCTACACCGGGGAGCTGTTTTTT. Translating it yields CASSLQGYTGELFF.

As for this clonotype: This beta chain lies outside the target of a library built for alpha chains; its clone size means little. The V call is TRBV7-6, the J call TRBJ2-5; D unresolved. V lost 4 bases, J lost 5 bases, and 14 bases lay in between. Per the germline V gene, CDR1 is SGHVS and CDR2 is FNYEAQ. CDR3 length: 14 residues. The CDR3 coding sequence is TGTGCCAGCAGCTCACCCCACCTTGGGGAGACCCAGTACTTC. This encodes CASSSPHLGETQYF.

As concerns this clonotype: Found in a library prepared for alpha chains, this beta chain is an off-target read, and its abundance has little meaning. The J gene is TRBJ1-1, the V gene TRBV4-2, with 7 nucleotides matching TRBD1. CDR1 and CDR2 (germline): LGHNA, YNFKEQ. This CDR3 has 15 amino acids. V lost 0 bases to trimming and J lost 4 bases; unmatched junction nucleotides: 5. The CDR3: CASSQDNRGRTEAFF. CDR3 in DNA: TGTGCCAGCAGCCAAGATAACAGGGGTCGCACTGAAGCTTTCTTT.

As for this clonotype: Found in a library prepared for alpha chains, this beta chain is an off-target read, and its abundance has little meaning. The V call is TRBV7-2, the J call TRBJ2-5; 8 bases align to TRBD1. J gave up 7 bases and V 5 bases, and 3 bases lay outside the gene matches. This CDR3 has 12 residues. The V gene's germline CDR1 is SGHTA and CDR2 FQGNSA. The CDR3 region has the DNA TGTGCCAGCAGCGAAGGACAGGGGACCCAGTACTTC. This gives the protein CASSEGQGTQYF.

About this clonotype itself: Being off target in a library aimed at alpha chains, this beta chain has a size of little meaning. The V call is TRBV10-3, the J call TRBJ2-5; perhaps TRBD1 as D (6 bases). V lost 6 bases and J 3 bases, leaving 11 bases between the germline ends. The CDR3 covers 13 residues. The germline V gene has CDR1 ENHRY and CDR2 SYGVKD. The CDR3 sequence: CAISARQEETQYF. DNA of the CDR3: TGTGCCATCAGCGCAAGACAGGAAGAGACCCAGTACTTC.

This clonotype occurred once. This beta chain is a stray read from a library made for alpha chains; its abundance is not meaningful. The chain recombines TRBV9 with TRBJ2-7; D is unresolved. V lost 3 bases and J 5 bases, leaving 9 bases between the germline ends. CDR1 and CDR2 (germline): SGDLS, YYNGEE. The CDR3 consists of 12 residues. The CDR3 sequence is CASSDPTHEQYF. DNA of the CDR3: TGTGCCAGCAGCGACCCTACTCACGAGCAGTACTTC.

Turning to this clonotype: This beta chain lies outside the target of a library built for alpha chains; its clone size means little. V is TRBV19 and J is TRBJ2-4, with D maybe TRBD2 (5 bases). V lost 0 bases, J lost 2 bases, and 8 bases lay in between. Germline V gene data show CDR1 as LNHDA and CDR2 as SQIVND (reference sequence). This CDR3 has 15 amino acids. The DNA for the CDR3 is TGTGCCAGTAGTATAGATCCGGGGACCAAAAACATTCAGTACTTC. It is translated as CASSIDPGTKNIQYF.

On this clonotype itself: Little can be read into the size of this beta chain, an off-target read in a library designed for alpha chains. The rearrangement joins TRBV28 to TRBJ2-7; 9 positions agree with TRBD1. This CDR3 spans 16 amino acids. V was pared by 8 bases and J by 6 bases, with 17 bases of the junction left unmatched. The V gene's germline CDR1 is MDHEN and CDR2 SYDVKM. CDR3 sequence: CASGPAGQGVNGEQYF. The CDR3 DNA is TGTGCCAGCGGTCCAGCGGGACAGGGTGTAAACGGCGAGCAGTACTTC. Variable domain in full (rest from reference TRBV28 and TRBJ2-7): DVKVTQSSRYLVKRTGEKVFLECVQDMDHENMFWYRQDPGLGLRLIYFSYDVKMKEKGDIPEGYSVSREKKERFSLILESASTNQTSMYLCASGPAGQGVNGEQYFGPGTRLTVT.

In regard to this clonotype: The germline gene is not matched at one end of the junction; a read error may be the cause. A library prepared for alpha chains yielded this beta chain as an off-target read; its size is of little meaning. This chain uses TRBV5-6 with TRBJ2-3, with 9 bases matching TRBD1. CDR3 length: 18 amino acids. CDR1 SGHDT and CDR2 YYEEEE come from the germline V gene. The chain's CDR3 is CVSSRTGETKPATDTQYF. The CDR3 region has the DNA TGTGTCAGCAGCCGGACAGGGGAAACGAAACCCGCCACAGATACGCAGTATTTT.

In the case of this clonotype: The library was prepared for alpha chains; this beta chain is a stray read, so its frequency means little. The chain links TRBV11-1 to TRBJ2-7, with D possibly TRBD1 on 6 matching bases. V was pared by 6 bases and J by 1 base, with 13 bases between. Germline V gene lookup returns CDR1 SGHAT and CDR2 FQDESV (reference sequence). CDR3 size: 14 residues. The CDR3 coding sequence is TGTGCCAGCAGTCCTAGACAGGATTCCTACGAGCAGTACTTC. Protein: CASSPRQDSYEQYF.

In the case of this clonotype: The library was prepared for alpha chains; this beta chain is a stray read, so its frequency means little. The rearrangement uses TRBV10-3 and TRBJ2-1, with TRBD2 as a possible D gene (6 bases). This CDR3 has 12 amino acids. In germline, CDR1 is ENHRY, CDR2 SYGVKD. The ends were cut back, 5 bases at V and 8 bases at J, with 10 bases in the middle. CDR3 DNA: TGTGCCATCAGTCTTTCTAGCGATGAGCAGTTCTTC. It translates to CAISLSSDEQFF.

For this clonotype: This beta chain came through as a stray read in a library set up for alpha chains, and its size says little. The CDR3 protein is CSARERQLREKLFF. In DNA form, the CDR3 reads TGCAGTGCTAGAGAACGACAGTTGCGTGAAAAACTGTTTTTT. V usage is TRBV20-1 and J usage is TRBJ1-4; a possible D gene is TRBD1 (5 bases). The V and J ends lost 0 bases and 7 bases respectively, with 12 bases between them. Germline assignment: CDR1 DFQATT and CDR2 SNEGSKA (reference sequence). CDR3 length: 14 residues.